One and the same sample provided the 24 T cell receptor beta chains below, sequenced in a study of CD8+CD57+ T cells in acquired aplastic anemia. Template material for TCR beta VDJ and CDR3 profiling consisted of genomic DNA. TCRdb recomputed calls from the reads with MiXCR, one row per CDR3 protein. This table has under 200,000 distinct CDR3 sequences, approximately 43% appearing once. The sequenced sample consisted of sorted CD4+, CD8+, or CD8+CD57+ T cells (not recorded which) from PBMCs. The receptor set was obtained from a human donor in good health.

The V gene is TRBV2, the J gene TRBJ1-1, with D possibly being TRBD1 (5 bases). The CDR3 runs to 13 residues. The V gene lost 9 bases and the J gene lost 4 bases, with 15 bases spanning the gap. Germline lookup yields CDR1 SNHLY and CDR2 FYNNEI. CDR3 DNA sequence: TGTGCCAGTGAGTCGATAGGGGCCACTGAAGCTTTCTTT. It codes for CASESIGATEAFF.

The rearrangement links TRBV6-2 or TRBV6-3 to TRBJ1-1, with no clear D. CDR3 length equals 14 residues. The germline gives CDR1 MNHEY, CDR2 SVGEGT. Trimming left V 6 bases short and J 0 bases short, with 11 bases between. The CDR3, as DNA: TGTGCCAGCAGGGACGAGCACTTGAACACTGAAGCTTTCTTT. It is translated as CASRDEHLNTEAFF.

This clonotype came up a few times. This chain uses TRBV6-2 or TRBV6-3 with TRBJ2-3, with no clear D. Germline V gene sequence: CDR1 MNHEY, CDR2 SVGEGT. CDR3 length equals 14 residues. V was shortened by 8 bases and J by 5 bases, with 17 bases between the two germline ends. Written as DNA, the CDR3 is TGTGCCAGCGCCTCGGCCCCTCGAGAAGATACGCAGTATTTT. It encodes CASASAPREDTQYF.

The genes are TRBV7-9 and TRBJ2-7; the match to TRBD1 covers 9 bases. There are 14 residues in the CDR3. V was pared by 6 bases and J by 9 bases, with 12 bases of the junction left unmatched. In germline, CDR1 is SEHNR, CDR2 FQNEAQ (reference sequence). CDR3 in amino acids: CASRSGQGYEGQYF. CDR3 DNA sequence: TGTGCCAGCAGGTCGGGACAGGGCTACGAAGGGCAGTACTTC. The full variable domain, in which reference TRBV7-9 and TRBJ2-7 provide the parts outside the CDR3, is DTGVSQNPRHKITKRGQNVTFRCDPISEHNRLYWYRQTLGQGPEFLTYFQNEAQLEKSRLLSDRFSAERPKGSFSTLEIQRTEQGDSAMYLCASRSGQGYEGQYFGPGTRLTVT.

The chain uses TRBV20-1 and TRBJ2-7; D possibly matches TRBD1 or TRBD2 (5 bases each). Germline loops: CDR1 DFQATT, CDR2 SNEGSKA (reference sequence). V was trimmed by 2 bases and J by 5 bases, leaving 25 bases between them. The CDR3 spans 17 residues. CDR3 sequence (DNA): TGCAGTGCTAGACATCTCTTATCTAGGGGCAACGGGGACGAGCAGTACTTC. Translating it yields CSARHLLSRGNGDEQYF.

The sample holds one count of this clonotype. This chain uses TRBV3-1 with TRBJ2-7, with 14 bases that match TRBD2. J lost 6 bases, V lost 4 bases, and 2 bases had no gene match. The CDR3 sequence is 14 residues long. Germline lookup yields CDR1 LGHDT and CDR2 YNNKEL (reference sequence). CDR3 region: CASSRLAGGTEQYF. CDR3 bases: TGTGCCAGCAGCCGACTAGCGGGAGGGACCGAGCAGTACTTC.

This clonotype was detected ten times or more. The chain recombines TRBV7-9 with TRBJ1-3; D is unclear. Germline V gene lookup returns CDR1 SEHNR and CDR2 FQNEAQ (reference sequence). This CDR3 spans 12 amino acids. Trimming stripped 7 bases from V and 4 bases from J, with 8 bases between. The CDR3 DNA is TGTGCCAGCAAGGCAAGCGGAAACACCATATATTTT. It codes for CASKASGNTIYF.

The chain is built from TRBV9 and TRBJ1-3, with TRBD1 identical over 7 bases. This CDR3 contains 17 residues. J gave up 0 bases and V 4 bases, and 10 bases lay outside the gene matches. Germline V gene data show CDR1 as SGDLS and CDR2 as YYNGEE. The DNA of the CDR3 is TGTGCCAGCAGCTCACGGACAGGACAGTTCTCTGGAAACACCATATATTTT. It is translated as CASSSRTGQFSGNTIYF.

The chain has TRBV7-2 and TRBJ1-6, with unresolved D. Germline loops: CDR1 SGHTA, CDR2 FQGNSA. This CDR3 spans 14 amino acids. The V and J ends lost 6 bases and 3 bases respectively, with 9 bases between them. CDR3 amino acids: CASSGEGYNSPLHF. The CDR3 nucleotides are TGTGCCAGCAGTGGGGAGGGCTATAATTCACCCCTCCACTTT. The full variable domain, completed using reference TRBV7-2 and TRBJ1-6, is GAGVSQSPSNKVTEKGKDVELRCDPISGHTALYWYRQSLGQGLEFLIYFQGNSAPDKSGLPSDRFSAERTGGSVSTLTIQRTQQEDSAVYLCASSGEGYNSPLHFGNGTRLTVT.

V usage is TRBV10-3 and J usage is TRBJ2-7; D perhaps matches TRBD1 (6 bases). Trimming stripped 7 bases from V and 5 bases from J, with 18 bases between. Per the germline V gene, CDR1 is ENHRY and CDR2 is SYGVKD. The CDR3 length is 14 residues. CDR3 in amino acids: CAITSNRVVDEQYF. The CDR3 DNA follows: TGTGCCATCACTTCGAACAGGGTGGTCGACGAGCAGTACTTC.

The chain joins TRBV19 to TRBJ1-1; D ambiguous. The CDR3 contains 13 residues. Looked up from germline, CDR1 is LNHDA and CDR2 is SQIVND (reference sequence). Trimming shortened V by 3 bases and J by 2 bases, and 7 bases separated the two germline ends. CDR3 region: CASSIYVNTEAFF. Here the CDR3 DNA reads TGTGCCAGTAGTATCTATGTTAACACTGAAGCTTTCTTT.

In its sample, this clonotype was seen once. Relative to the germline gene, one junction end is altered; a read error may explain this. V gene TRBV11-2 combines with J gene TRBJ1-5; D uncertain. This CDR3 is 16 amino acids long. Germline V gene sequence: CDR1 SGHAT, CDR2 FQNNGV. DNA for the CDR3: TGTGTCAGCAGCCCGAGCACCCCCGGAGGCAATCAGCCCCAGCATTTT. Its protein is CVSSPSTPGGNQPQHF.

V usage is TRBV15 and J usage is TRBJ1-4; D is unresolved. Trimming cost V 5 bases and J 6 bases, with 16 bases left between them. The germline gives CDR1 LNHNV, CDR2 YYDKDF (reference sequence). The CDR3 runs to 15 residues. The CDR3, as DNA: TGTGCCACCAGCGGACCGAGGACCGAGGATGAAAAACTGTTTTTT. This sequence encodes CATSGPRTEDEKLFF.

In DNA, the CDR3 is TGTGCCAGCAGTTTAGGACAGGTTGGAAACACCATATATTTT. It translates to CASSLGQVGNTIYF. The chain has TRBV28 and TRBJ1-3; 7 nucleotides line up with TRBD1. Germline CDR1 and CDR2: MDHEN and SYDVKM. Unmatched junction bases numbered 1, after V lost 2 bases and J lost 3 bases. The CDR3 contains 14 residues.

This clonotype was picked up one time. The CDR3 DNA reads TGTGCCAGCAGCTTAGCCGGGACACTCGCTTTCTTT. Amino acid sequence: CASSLAGTLAFF. The chain couples TRBV7-9 to TRBJ1-1; D is possibly TRBD1 (6 bases). Between the trimmed V and J ends, which lost 0 bases and 11 bases, there was a span of 10 bases. The CDR3 has 12 residues. CDR1 SEHNR and CDR2 FQNEAQ come from the germline V gene (reference sequence).

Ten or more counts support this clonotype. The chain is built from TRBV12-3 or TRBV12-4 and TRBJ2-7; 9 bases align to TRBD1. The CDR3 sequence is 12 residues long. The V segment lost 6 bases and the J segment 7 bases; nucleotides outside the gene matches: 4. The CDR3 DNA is TGTGCCAGCAGACAGGGGGCGCGGGAGCAGTACTTC. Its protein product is CASRQGAREQYF.

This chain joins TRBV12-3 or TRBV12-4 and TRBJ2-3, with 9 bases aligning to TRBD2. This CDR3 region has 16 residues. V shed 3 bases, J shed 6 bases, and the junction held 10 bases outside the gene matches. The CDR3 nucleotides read TGTGCCAGCAGTTTTGAGAGGACTAGCGCTGGGGATACGCAGTATTTT. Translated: CASSFERTSAGDTQYF.

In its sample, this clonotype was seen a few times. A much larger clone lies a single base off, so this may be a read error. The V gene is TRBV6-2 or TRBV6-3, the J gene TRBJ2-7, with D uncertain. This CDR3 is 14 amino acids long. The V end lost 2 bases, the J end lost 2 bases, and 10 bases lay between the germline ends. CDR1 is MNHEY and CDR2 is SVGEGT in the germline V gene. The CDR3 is CASSYGLSPYEQYF. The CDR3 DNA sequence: TGTGCCAGCAGTTACGGTCTGAGTCCCTACGAGCAGTACTTC.

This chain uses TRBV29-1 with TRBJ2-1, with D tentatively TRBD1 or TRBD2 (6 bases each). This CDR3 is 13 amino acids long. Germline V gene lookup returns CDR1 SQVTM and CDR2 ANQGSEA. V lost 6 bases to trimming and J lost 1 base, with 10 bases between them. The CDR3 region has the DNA TGCAGCGTGAAGGGGGGTTCCTACAATGAGCAGTTCTTC. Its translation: CSVKGGSYNEQFF.

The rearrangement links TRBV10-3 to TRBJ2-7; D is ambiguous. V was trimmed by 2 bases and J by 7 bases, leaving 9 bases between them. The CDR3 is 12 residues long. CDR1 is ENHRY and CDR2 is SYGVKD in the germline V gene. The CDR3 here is CAISETVFEQYF. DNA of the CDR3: TGTGCCATCAGTGAGACAGTATTTGAGCAGTACTTC.

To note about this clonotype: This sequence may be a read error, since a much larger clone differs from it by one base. The CDR3 is CASSSLLGAVNTGELFF. Written as DNA, the CDR3 is TGTGCCAGCAGCTCTCTCCTGGGGGCAGTAAACACCGGGGAGCTGTTTTTT. This rearrangement joins TRBV11-1 to TRBJ2-2; D is perhaps TRBD1 (6 bases). The germline V gene has CDR1 SGHAT and CDR2 FQDESV (reference sequence). Trimming took off 4 bases at V and 2 bases at J, with 17 bases between the two ends. CDR3 length: 17 amino acids.

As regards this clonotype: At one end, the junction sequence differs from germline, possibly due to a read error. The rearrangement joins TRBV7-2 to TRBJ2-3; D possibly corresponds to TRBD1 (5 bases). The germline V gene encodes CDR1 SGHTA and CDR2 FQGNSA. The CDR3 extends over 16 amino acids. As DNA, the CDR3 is TGTGCCAGCAGCCCCGACAGTTACTGGACCACAGATACGCAGTGTTTT. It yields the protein CASSPDSYWTTDTQCF.

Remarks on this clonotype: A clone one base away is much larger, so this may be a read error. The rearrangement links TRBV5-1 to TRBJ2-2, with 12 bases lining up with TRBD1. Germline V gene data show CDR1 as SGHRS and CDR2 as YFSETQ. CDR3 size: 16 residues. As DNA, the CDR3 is TGCGCCAGCAGCTACACCGGGACAGGGGGCACCGGGGAGCTGTCTTTT. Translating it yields CASSYTGTGGTGELSF.

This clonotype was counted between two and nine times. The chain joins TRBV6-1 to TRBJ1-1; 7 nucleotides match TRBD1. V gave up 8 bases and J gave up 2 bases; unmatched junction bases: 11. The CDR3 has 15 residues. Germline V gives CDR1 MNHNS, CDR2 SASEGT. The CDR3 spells CASGRHRGENTEAFF. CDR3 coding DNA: TGTGCCAGCGGGCGCCACAGGGGCGAAAACACTGAAGCTTTCTTT.